Below, 8 T cell receptor beta chains from the same sample are listed, as sequenced in a study of T cells after yellow fever vaccination. One entry per CDR3 protein, called by TCRdb with MiXCR from the 5' RACE reads. Here the sample spans under 55,000 distinct CDR3 sequences, 6.5% to 8.5% being singletons. Specimen: CD8+ T cells not binding an NS4B(214-222) dextramer, sorted from PBMCs, collected 45 days after the yellow fever booster vaccination. Source of these receptors: a man aged 25-45 years who received the YFV17D yellow fever vaccine.

This clonotype was picked up many times. The chain uses TRBV5-1 and TRBJ1-4; the D is unclear. The CDR3 is made up of 17 amino acids. V was clipped by 0 bases and J by 3 bases, with 15 bases between them. The germline CDR1 and CDR2 sequences are SGHRS and YFSETQ. The CDR3 spells CASSLGAVGSANEKLFF. The CDR3 coding sequence is TGCGCCAGCAGCTTGGGGGCAGTCGGCTCGGCTAATGAAAAACTGTTTTTT.

This clonotype showed up many times. The chain combines TRBV7-6 with TRBJ2-2; TRBD1 aligns across 7 bases. The germline V gene has CDR1 SGHVS and CDR2 FNYEAQ. CDR3 length: 17 amino acids. Trimming at V came to 2 bases and at J to 2 bases, leaving 8 bases not matched to a gene. CDR3 sequence: CASSLNIGTANTGELFF. Written as DNA, the CDR3 is TGTGCCAGCAGCTTAAACATCGGGACAGCCAACACCGGGGAGCTGTTTTTT.

Many counts were recorded for this clonotype. This sequence joins TRBV6-1 and TRBJ2-3; the D gene is possibly TRBD1 (5 bases). Trimming removed 6 bases from V and 5 bases from J, with 21 bases in between. Germline CDR1 reads MNHNS; CDR2 reads SASEGT. The CDR3 length is 16 residues. The CDR3 here is CASSLQVAAFGDTQYF. The CDR3 bases are TGTGCCAGCAGCCTACAGGTTGCCGCGTTCGGAGATACGCAGTATTTT.

The genes are TRBV4-2 and TRBJ2-1; D gene unclear. Trimming took 1 base from V and 10 from J, leaving 8 bases between them. Germline V gene lookup returns CDR1 LGHNA and CDR2 YNFKEQ. The CDR3 is 12 amino acids. DNA for the CDR3: TGTGCCAGCAGCCAAGGACTGGTCGAGCAGTTCTTC. Protein sequence: CASSQGLVEQFF.

In its sample, this clonotype was seen many times. This chain links TRBV11-2 with TRBJ2-3, with D uncertain. The CDR3 is made up of 15 amino acids. Germline-derived CDR1 and CDR2 are SGHAT and FQNNGV. The V end was cut by 8 bases, the J end by 0 bases, with 15 bases between. CDR3 in DNA: TGTGCCAGCGGAACTACCCCAACTAGCACAGATACGCAGTATTTT. Encoded protein: CASGTTPTSTDTQYF.

This clonotype was detected ten times or more. V usage is TRBV12-3 or TRBV12-4 and J usage is TRBJ2-1; 11 positions agree with TRBD1. The CDR3 contains 15 residues. J was trimmed by 6 bases and V by 5 bases; bases with no gene match: 6. The CDR3 DNA is TGTGCCAGCAGTCCCGGGGGACAGGGGGTCAATGAGCAGTTCTTC. This sequence encodes CASSPGGQGVNEQFF.

This clonotype was detected many times. The gene calls are TRBV7-9 and TRBJ2-1; 9 bases agree with TRBD2. The germline V gene has CDR1 SEHNR and CDR2 FQNEAQ (reference sequence). The CDR3 is 15 amino acids. V shed 5 bases and J 3 bases; nucleotides not matched to a gene: 5. CDR3 residues: CASSPLAGDYNEQFF. The DNA of the CDR3 is TGTGCCAGCAGCCCCTTAGCGGGAGACTACAATGAGCAGTTCTTC. Drawing the rest from reference TRBV7-9 and TRBJ2-1, the complete variable domain is DTGVSQNPRHKITKRGQNVTFRCDPISEHNRLYWYRQTLGQGPEFLTYFQNEAQLEKSRLLSDRFSAERPKGSFSTLEIQRTEQGDSAMYLCASSPLAGDYNEQFFGPGTRLTVL.

This clonotype was detected many times. The V gene is TRBV6-5, the J gene TRBJ2-3; 7 bases map to TRBD2. V trimming: 6 bases; J trimming: 2 bases; junction bases outside the gene matches: 11. Germline-derived CDR1 and CDR2 are MNHEY and SVGAGI. The CDR3 is 16 amino acids. CDR3 nucleotides: TGTGCCAGCAGAACCGGGGGGTTTGCGCACACAGATACGCAGTATTTT. As protein: CASRTGGFAHTDTQYF.